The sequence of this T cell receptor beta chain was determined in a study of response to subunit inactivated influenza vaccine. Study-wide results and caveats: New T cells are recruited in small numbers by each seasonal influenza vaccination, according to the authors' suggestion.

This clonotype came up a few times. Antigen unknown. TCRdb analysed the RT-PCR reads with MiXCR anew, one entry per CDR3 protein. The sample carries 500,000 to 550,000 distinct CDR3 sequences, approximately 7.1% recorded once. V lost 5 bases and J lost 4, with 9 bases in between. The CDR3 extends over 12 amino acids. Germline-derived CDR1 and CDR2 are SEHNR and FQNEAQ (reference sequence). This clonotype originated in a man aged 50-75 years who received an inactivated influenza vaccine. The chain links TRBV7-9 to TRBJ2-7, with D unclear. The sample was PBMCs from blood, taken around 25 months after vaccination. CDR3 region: CASSQPLYEQYF. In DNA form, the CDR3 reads TGTGCCAGCAGCCAACCCCTTTACGAGCAGTACTTC.